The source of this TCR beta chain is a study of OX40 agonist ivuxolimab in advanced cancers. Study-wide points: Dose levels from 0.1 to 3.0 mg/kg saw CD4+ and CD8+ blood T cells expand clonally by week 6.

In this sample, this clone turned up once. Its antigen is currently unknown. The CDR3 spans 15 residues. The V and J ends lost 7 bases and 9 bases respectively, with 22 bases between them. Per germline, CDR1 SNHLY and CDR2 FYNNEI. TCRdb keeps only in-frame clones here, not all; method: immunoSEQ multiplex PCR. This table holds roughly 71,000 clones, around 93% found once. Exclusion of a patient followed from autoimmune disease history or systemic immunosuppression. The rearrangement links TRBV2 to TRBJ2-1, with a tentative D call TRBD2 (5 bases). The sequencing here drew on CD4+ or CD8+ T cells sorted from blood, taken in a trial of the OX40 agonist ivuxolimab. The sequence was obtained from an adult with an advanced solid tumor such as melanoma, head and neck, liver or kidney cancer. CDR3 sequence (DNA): TGTGCCAGCACCGAGGGCAGCTTTTCCGTAGTTGAGCAGTTCTTC. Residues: CASTEGSFSVVEQFF.